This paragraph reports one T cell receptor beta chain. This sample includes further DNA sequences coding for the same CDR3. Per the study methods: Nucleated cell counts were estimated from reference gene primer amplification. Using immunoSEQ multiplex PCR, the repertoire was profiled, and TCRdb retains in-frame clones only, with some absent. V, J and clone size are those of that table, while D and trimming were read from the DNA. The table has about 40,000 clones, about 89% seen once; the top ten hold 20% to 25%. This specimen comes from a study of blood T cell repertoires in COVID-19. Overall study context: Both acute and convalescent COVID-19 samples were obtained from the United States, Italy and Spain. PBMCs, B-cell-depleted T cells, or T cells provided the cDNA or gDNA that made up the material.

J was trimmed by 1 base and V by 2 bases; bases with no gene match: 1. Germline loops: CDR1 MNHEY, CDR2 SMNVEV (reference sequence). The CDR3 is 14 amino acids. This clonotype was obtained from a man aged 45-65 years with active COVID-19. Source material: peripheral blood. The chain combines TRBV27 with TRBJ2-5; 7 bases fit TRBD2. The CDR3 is CASSLGTTQETQYF. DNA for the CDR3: TGTGCCAGCAGTTTAGGGACTACCCAAGAGACCCAGTACTTC.